The 27 T cell receptor beta chains below come from one sample, sequenced in a study of shared clonotypes between healthy human individuals. Some clones are missing from TCRdb's copy, which holds only in-frame ones; the method was immunoSEQ multiplex PCR. The sample contains about 480,000 clones, less than 85% of which appear only once. Sample: PBMCs. These receptors were collected from a middle-aged woman in good health. Some clones in this sample may be carry-over from other donors' samples.

About this clone: Other DNA sequences of this sample code for an identical CDR3. This chain connects TRBV30 to TRBJ1-3, with 7 bases fitting TRBD1. This CDR3 is 15 amino acids long. Trimming removed 0 bases from V and 0 bases from J; junction bases left unmatched: 2. In germline, CDR1 is GTSNPN, CDR2 SVGIG (reference sequence). The CDR3 sequence is CAWSVQGISGNTIYF. The CDR3 DNA follows: TGTGCCTGGAGTGTACAGGGGATCTCTGGAAACACCATATATTTT.

In this sample, this clone turned up a few times. The chain recombines TRBV6-1 with TRBJ1-1; 9 bases agree with TRBD1. The V gene end was trimmed by 10 bases and the J gene end by 4 bases; junction bases not matched to a gene: 7. The CDR3 loop spans 13 amino acids. Germline CDR1 MNHNS, CDR2 SASEGT. The CDR3 region has the DNA TGTGCCACCTTCCGGGACAGGGCCACTGAAGCTTTCTTT. Translated: CATFRDRATEAFF.

The chain recombines TRBV11-1 with TRBJ2-1; possibly TRBD1 for D (6 bases). Germline CDR1 is SGHAT and CDR2 is FQDESV (reference sequence). V lost 5 bases to trimming and J lost 9 bases, with 11 bases between them. The CDR3 loop spans 12 amino acids. The CDR3 DNA is TGTGCCAGCAGCGCCAGACAGGTTGAGCAGTTCTTC. Its translation is CASSARQVEQFF.

The V gene is TRBV20-1, the J gene TRBJ2-5; D gene uncertain. The CDR3 consists of 11 residues. Germline CDR1 and CDR2: DFQATT and SNEGSKA (reference sequence). Deletions cut 2 bases from V and 4 bases from J, with 5 bases between. Here the CDR3 reads CSARPAETQYF. The CDR3 DNA reads TGCAGTGCTAGACCGGCAGAGACCCAGTACTTC.

The chain carries TRBV28 and TRBJ1-5, with TRBD1 matching over 8 bases. The trim removed 7 bases at V and 5 bases at J, leaving 4 bases unmatched. CDR3 size: 13 residues. Germline V gene data show CDR1 as MDHEN and CDR2 as SYDVKM. CDR3 protein: CASTPTGDQPQHF. The CDR3 coding sequence is TGTGCCAGCACCCCGACAGGGGATCAGCCCCAGCATTTT.

This chain connects TRBV5-5 to TRBJ1-1, with D possibly matching TRBD1 (5 bases). V was trimmed by 1 base and J by 2 bases, leaving 15 bases between them. The CDR3 spans 16 residues. Germline CDR1 and CDR2: SGHKS and YYEKEE (reference sequence). The CDR3 sequence is CASSLRGDQRNTEAFF. The CDR3 nucleotides are TGTGCCAGCAGCTTGCGGGGGGACCAGAGAAACACTGAAGCTTTCTTT.

CDR3 in DNA: TGTGCCAGCAGCTTACGGGGGGGGTTCTCCTACGAGCAGTACTTC. Its translation is CASSLRGGFSYEQYF. This chain joins TRBV7-8 and TRBJ2-7; 8 bases align to TRBD2. The germline gives CDR1 SGHVS, CDR2 FQNEAQ. This CDR3 is 15 amino acids long. Unmatched junction bases numbered 3, after V lost 2 bases and J lost 0 bases.

This rearrangement joins TRBV19 to TRBJ1-2; D is undetermined. Trimming cost V 7 bases and J 4 bases, with 25 bases left between them. Germline-derived CDR1 and CDR2 are LNHDA and SQIVND (reference sequence). The length of the CDR3 is 17 residues. CDR3 DNA sequence: TGTGCCAGTACCCCACCTGGGTTTGGGAATCCTCCCTATGGCTACACCTTC. Protein product: CASTPPGFGNPPYGYTF.

The gene calls are TRBV18 and TRBJ2-7; TRBD1 aligns across 11 bases. The V gene end was trimmed by 3 bases and the J gene end by 6 bases; junction bases not matched to a gene: 4. The CDR3 spans 14 residues. The germline gives CDR1 KGHSH, CDR2 LQKENI. The chain's CDR3 is CASSPRTGGGEQYF. As DNA, the CDR3 is TGTGCCAGCTCACCCCGGACAGGGGGCGGCGAGCAGTACTTC.

For this clone: Within the sample, other DNA sequences also encode this same CDR3. This chain joins TRBV2 and TRBJ1-1, with a tentative D call TRBD1 (5 bases). The CDR3 is 13 residues long. Germline V CDR1 and CDR2: SNHLY, FYNNEI. Trimming took 6 bases from V and 1 from J, leaving 9 bases between them. CDR3 sequence: CASRLQGNTEAFF. The CDR3 DNA is TGTGCCAGCAGGCTGCAGGGGAACACTGAAGCTTTCTTT.

The DNA of the CDR3 is TGCGCCAGCAGCCAAGAGCACCCAACTAATGAAAAACTGTTTTTT. Its protein product is CASSQEHPTNEKLFF. The gene calls are TRBV4-1 and TRBJ1-4; D not certain. This CDR3 region has 15 residues. In germline, CDR1 is MGHRA, CDR2 YSYEKL. Trimming shortened V by 0 bases and J by 0 bases, and 5 bases separated the two germline ends.

This clone has a single count. V and J are TRBV7-2 and TRBJ2-2, with 7 positions matching TRBD2. Unmatched junction bases numbered 6, after V lost 4 bases and J lost 4 bases. Per the germline V gene, CDR1 is SGHTA and CDR2 is FQGNSA. The length of the CDR3 is 15 residues. The chain's CDR3 is CASSWGGPSTGELFF. DNA of the CDR3: TGTGCCAGCAGCTGGGGAGGGCCGAGCACCGGGGAGCTGTTTTTT.

The chain couples TRBV4-1 to TRBJ2-1; 10 bases fit TRBD1. The length of the CDR3 is 16 residues. Per the germline V gene, CDR1 is MGHRA and CDR2 is YSYEKL. The junction had 7 bases not matched to a gene; V was cut back by 1 base and J by 7 bases. The CDR3 here is CASSQVIGQGGNEQFF. The CDR3 DNA reads TGCGCCAGCAGCCAAGTGATTGGACAGGGGGGGAATGAGCAGTTCTTC.

This clone has a handful of counts. The CDR3 nucleotides are TGCGCCAGCGTCCCTAGCGGGAGGGCCCTCAATGAGCAGTTCTTC. It is translated as CASVPSGRALNEQFF. This chain links TRBV10-2 with TRBJ2-1; 12 bases match TRBD2. V shed 8 bases, J shed 6 bases, and the junction held 8 bases outside the gene matches. This CDR3 comprises 15 residues. CDR1 is WSHSY, CDR2 SAAADI, per germline.

The rearrangement links TRBV5-1 to TRBJ2-2; 14 bases match TRBD2. CDR1 is SGHRS and CDR2 is YFSETQ in the germline V gene. J gave up 6 bases and V 4 bases, and 8 bases lay outside the gene matches. CDR3 length: 17 residues. CDR3 coding DNA: TGCGCCAGCAGCCCCGGGACTAGCGGGAGTCTTGCCGGGGAGCTGTTTTTT. It specifies CASSPGTSGSLAGELFF.

Only a few counts were recorded for this clone. The chain couples TRBV4-1 to TRBJ2-7; TRBD2 might be the D (6 bases). In germline, CDR1 is MGHRA, CDR2 YSYEKL. The germline V and J ends were trimmed by 4 bases and 3 bases, with 16 bases remaining between them. This CDR3 spans 15 amino acids. CDR3 nucleotides: TGCGCCAGCAGCCCCACCCAACTAGCTTACTACGAGCAGTACTTC. Amino acids: CASSPTQLAYYEQYF.

Only one count was recorded for this clone. The chain links TRBV18 to TRBJ2-7; D might be TRBD2 (6 bases). V lost 1 base and J 2 bases, leaving 9 bases between the germline ends. Germline lookup yields CDR1 KGHSH and CDR2 LQKENI. This CDR3 has 14 residues. CDR3 sequence (DNA): TGTGCCAGCTCACCACGTCGGGAGACCTACGAGCAGTACTTC. Translating gives CASSPRRETYEQYF.

CDR3 DNA: TGTGCCAGCAGCCCGATAATGTTCGGGACTAGCGCCCACGAGCAGTACTTC. Translating it yields CASSPIMFGTSAHEQYF. The V call is TRBV28, the J call TRBJ2-5; 10 nucleotides align to TRBD2. The J call may be mistaken, given a closer DNA end match to TRBJ2-7. In germline, CDR1 is MDHEN, CDR2 SYDVKM. The CDR3 loop spans 17 amino acids.

This rearrangement joins TRBV6-4 to TRBJ1-2; 8 positions match TRBD1. CDR1 is MRHNA and CDR2 is SNTAGT in the germline V gene. J was trimmed by 4 bases and V by 5 bases; bases with no gene match: 12. The CDR3 totals 16 residues. The CDR3 nucleotides are TGTGCCAGCAGTCACAAAAGGGGACAGGTGGGCTATGGCTACACCTTC. Protein: CASSHKRGQVGYGYTF.

The rearrangement joins TRBV6-5 to TRBJ1-4; no clear D. Germline V CDR1 and CDR2: MNHEY, SVGAGI. The CDR3 is made up of 14 amino acids. V dropped 6 bases and J dropped 7 bases, with 15 bases sitting between them. CDR3 sequence (DNA): TGTGCCAGCAGGAGTGGGCCGTCGGGTGAAAAACTGTTTTTT. This encodes CASRSGPSGEKLFF.

The J gene is TRBJ1-2, the V gene TRBV5-4; D is undetermined. The CDR3 extends over 14 amino acids. From germline, CDR1 is SGHNT and CDR2 YYREEE (reference sequence). The V end was cut by 5 bases, the J end by 5 bases, with 16 bases between. CDR3 DNA sequence: TGTGCCAGCAGTCCTGATTCAGGACTATATGGCTACACCTTC. Translating it yields CASSPDSGLYGYTF. The whole variable domain, filled in from reference TRBV5-4 and TRBJ1-2, reads ETGVTQSPTHLIKTRGQQVTLRCSSQSGHNTVSWYQQALGQGPQFIFQYYREEENGRGNFPPRFSGLQFPNYSSELNVNALELDDSALYLCASSPDSGLYGYTFGSGTRLTVV.

The chain has TRBV5-1 and TRBJ1-4; unclear D gene. Per germline, CDR1 SGHRS and CDR2 YFSETQ. Trimming took 0 bases from V and 4 from J, leaving 10 bases between them. This CDR3 is built from 15 residues. This chain's CDR3 is CASSLDFWDNEKLFF. In DNA form, the CDR3 reads TGCGCCAGCAGCTTGGATTTCTGGGATAATGAAAAACTGTTTTTT. Supplemented by reference TRBV5-1 and TRBJ1-4, the full variable domain reads KAGVTQTPRYLIKTRGQQVTLSCSPISGHRSVSWYQQTPGQGLQFLFEYFSETQRNKGNFPGRFSGRQFSNSRSEMNVSTLELGDSALYLCASSLDFWDNEKLFFGSGTQLSVL.

The CDR3 DNA follows: TGTGCCAGCAGCCTTCAACCGGGACACAGCTCTGGGGCCAACGTCCTGACTTTC. Amino acids: CASSLQPGHSSGANVLTF. The V gene is TRBV4-2, the J gene TRBJ2-6, with D tentatively TRBD1 (6 bases). The germline gives CDR1 LGHNA, CDR2 YNFKEQ. This CDR3 is 18 amino acids long. V was clipped by 4 bases and J by 0 bases, with 16 bases between them.

The chain links TRBV7-8 to TRBJ1-2; D is unclear. This CDR3 comprises 14 residues. Germline V gives CDR1 SGHVS, CDR2 FQNEAQ. The germline V and J ends were trimmed by 4 bases and 4 bases, with 13 bases remaining between them. CDR3 protein: CASSSPTDLYGYTF. For the CDR3, the DNA is TGTGCCAGCAGCTCACCCACAGACCTCTATGGCTACACCTTC.

Details on this clone: Other DNA sequences in the sample encode the same CDR3. The chain is built from TRBV4-1 and TRBJ2-7; TRBD1 might be the D (6 bases). The CDR3 is made up of 14 amino acids. Trimming left V 4 bases short and J 0 bases short, with 10 bases between. Germline V gene data show CDR1 as MGHRA and CDR2 as YSYEKL. The CDR3 sequence is CASSLRDNSYEQYF. The CDR3, as DNA: TGCGCCAGCAGCCTCCGGGACAACTCCTACGAGCAGTACTTC.

This clone appeared a few times. The chain employs TRBV27 and TRBJ2-1; TRBD2 agrees at 9 bases. The germline CDR1 and CDR2 sequences are MNHEY and SMNVEV (reference sequence). The CDR3 has 15 residues. After removal of 5 bases from V and 6 bases from J, the junction contained 8 bases not matched to a gene. CDR3 region: CASSIGTSFRNEQFF. In DNA form, the CDR3 reads TGTGCCAGCAGTATCGGGACTAGCTTTCGCAATGAGCAGTTCTTC.

J is TRBJ1-2 and V is TRBV5-1; TRBD1 might be the D (6 bases). Germline CDR1 and CDR2: SGHRS and YFSETQ. The CDR3 contains 13 residues. V lost 4 bases to trimming and J lost 9 bases, with 16 bases between them. The DNA of the CDR3 is TGCGCCAGCAGCCTAGAGGGGGTCGAGAGCTACACCTTC. Protein: CASSLEGVESYTF.